This T cell receptor beta chain was found in a study of cytomegalovirus exposure and HLA in healthy donors. General study findings and limits: The majority of CMV-associated TCR beta chains were reported as apparently HLA-restricted in a later analysis.

Trimming took off 1 base at V and 3 bases at J, with 6 bases between the two ends. This CDR3 region has 14 residues. Germline V gives CDR1 MGHDK, CDR2 SYGVNS. In the case of this clone: Its specificity is unknown.

Vbeta (60) and Jbeta (13) primers were used in the PCR. Assay used: immunoSEQ multiplex PCR; TCRdb lists only in-frame clones, some missing. Of approximately 200,000 clones in the sample, 79% were seen once. The sample taken for sequencing was PBMCs. The gene calls are TRBV25-1 and TRBJ2-2; D is unclear. The TCR was taken from a girl aged 10 to 17 in good health and CMV-seropositive. CDR3 loop: CASSESGHTGELFF. CDR3 bases: TGTGCCAGCAGTGAATCAGGCCACACCGGGGAGCTGTTTTTT.